This T cell receptor beta chain was obtained from a study of T cell responses to AZD1222 COVID-19 vaccine (dated by TCRdb to the early 2020s). About the full investigation: AZD1222 recipients with second doses at about 4 weeks or about 12 weeks were pooled, because spike-specific TCR depth and breadth did not differ between schedules. TCR sequencing was performed for 230 to 250 trial participants, of whom around 210 were given two doses of AZD1222 and 26 were given two doses of MenACWY control vaccine. Trial participants were enrolled by age into 18-55, 56-69 and 70-plus year subgroups, with approximately 160, 26 and 62 TCR-sequenced participants respectively. Broader findings and caveats from the paper: Conclusions about previously exposed vaccinees are limited, since just six or seven AZD1222 recipients were seropositive for SARS-CoV-2 at baseline. Vaccine-associated CD4 TCRs spanned the whole spike protein, with dominant responses in regions 160-218 and 743-854. In the small 56-69-year group, the increase in depth fell short of significance, most likely because of low power. Nearly half of unique spike-specific TCRs reportedly recognized epitopes outside regions mutated in the B.1.351 and B.1.1.7 variants. Participants were mostly white British and included more females than males, and it was suggested by the authors that clonal diversity may have been underestimated. After two AZD1222 doses, both the breadth and the depth of spike-specific TCRs were significantly higher than at day 0 and than in MenACWY recipients. No day 14 peak-response samples were available, so repertoires were characterized only after the peak T cell response.

What the time point label conveys for this sample: baseline before first vaccination. Vaccinee samples were obtained from the UK trials COV001 and COV002, which included a single-blind randomized controlled phase 2/3 trial of AZD1222 (ChAdOx1 nCoV-19) in healthy adults. Trial participant PBMC samples were collected at day 0 and day 28 after the second dose for TCRbeta chain sequencing. As concerns this clone: What antigen it recognizes has not been identified. No quality values exist for individual bases; no much larger clone is one base distant.

The CDR3 regions of human TCRbeta chains were analyzed by immunosequencing. Concerning the study's data processing: TCRs in the repertoires were matched against a reference library of SARS-CoV-2-specific TCRs that had been generated with the MIRA antigen-specificity platform. Breadth was defined as the fraction of unique TCRs that were SARS-CoV-2-associated. Depth was defined as the fraction of total T cells that were SARS-CoV-2-associated. Each spike-specific TCR was assigned to its reactive spike region and to a CD4 or CD8 class using the MIRA data. Log10-transformed breadth and depth values were compared by one-way ANOVA with Sidak's multiple comparisons tests. Held by TCRdb, this immuneACCESS table contains in-frame sequences only and omits some clones. Under half of the omission traces to an unresolved V gene where checked; the cause of the rest is unknown. D and trimming come from the DNA, and the V and J calls and clone size come from that table. For this sample there are roughly 150,000 clones; about 87% appear just once. The biggest ten clones account for around 2.1% of the sample.

Spanning cysteine to phenylalanine, the CDR3 consists of 14 amino acids. Just the 42-base CDR3 DNA is kept, in frame starting at base 1. The input for sequencing was peripheral blood, taken on day 0 of AZD1222 vaccination. This sequence originates from an adult in good health. Recombination joined TRBV7-5 with TRBJ2-7; TRBD1, the D gene given by the table, was not confirmed from the DNA. TRBV7-5 is described as a pseudogene. The CDR3 reads CARSRTGSSYEQYF. The sequenced DNA is TGTGCCAGAAGCCGGACAGGCTCATCCTACGAGCAGTACTTC.